One T cell receptor beta chain is described in this entry. Its antigen is currently unknown. Relapses following autologous stem cell transplantation were seen in all patients, with brentuximab vedotin exposure varying. This sample stems from a study of PD-1 blockade in classical Hodgkin lymphoma. Across the whole study: Intravenous infusions of nivolumab 3 mg/kg reached patients every 2 weeks. Study-wide results and caveats: Newly diagnosed patients reportedly trailed healthy donors in baseline TCR diversity. Prior therapy or disease activity may underlie the repertoire differences, whose causes remain undefined. Complete responders entered with baseline diversity on par with newly diagnosed patients, the results showed.

V dropped 5 bases and J dropped 5 bases, with 18 bases sitting between them. The CDR3 consists of 15 residues. The germline V gene has CDR1 LNHDA and CDR2 SQIVND (reference sequence). Measured with immunoSEQ multiplex PCR; TCRdb has only the in-frame clones, and not every one. The table includes about 46,000 clones, over 60% detected once. The material was peripheral blood mononuclear cells (PBMCs), obtained before the second cycle of nivolumab. The source of this sequence is a human donor with classical Hodgkin lymphoma. The chain employs TRBV19 and TRBJ1-2; maybe TRBD1 (5 bases). CDR3 in DNA: TGTGCCAGTAGTCCTCGGTCAGGGCGGGGGTATGGCTACACCTTC. Amino acids: CASSPRSGRGYGYTF.